A single sample is the source of the 9 T cell receptor beta chains below, sequenced in a study of blood T cell repertoires in COVID-19. TCRdb's table, derived via immunoSEQ multiplex PCR, lists solely in-frame clones and lacks some. Of approximately 260,000 clones listed, 70% to 90% are singletons. Sequenced sample: PBMCs or T cells enriched from blood (not recorded which). These receptors came from a woman aged 50 to 60 who had been exposed to COVID-19.

The chain is built from TRBV3-1 (or the pseudogene TRBV3-2) and TRBJ2-6; 8 bases are a match to TRBD2. The CDR3 has 16 residues. Germline V CDR1 and CDR2: LGHDT, YNNKEL (reference sequence). Losses at the gene ends were 4 bases for V and 2 bases for J; bases not matched to a gene: 4. CDR3 nucleotide sequence: TGTGCCAGCAGCCTCGGGGGGGGAGCTGGGGCCAACGTCCTGACTTTC. This sequence encodes CASSLGGGAGANVLTF.

V is TRBV10-1 and J is TRBJ2-5, with TRBD2 as a possible D gene (7 bases). CDR3 length equals 15 residues. Germline V gives CDR1 WNHNN, CDR2 SYGVQD (reference sequence). V lost 6 bases and J lost 1, with 15 bases in between. The CDR3 coding sequence is TGCGCCAGCAGGTGGGGGGGGGCGAGCCAAGAGACCCAGTACTTC. Its protein product is CASRWGGASQETQYF.

This chain joins TRBV2 and TRBJ2-7, with a tentative D call TRBD2 (6 bases). V gave up 5 bases and J gave up 3 bases, with 14 bases separating them. The CDR3 spans 14 residues. The germline V gene encodes CDR1 SNHLY and CDR2 FYNNEI. CDR3 in amino acids: CASSLGGEGYEQYF. The CDR3 DNA follows: TGTGCCAGCAGTCTTGGAGGGGAAGGCTACGAGCAGTACTTC.

In its sample, this clone was seen once. The chain employs TRBV12-3 or TRBV12-4 and TRBJ2-7; no definite D call. Trimming removed 3 bases from V and 3 bases from J, with 6 bases in between. There are 12 residues in the CDR3. CDR3 amino acids: CASSFGGYEQYF. Here the CDR3 DNA reads TGTGCCAGCAGTTTTGGCGGCTACGAGCAGTACTTC.

This chain uses TRBV21-1 with TRBJ2-5; the table calls TRBD2, which could not be checked here. TRBV21-1 constitutes a pseudogene. This CDR3 spans 13 amino acids. CDR3 region: CASSRLAGETQYF. Written as DNA, the CDR3 is TGTGCCAGCAGCAGACTAGCGGGAGAGACCCAGTACTTC.

The gene calls are TRBV2 and TRBJ1-1; D is uncertain. The CDR3 loop spans 11 amino acids. The V end was cut by 6 bases, the J end by 0 bases, with 2 bases between. CDR1 and CDR2 (germline): SNHLY, FYNNEI. The CDR3: CASSMNTEAFF. CDR3 DNA sequence: TGTGCCAGCAGCATGAACACTGAAGCTTTCTTT.

This clone was detected only a few times. The rearrangement links TRBV4-1 to TRBJ1-1, with D perhaps matching TRBD1 (5 bases). With 8 bases removed from V and 1 base from J, the gap between germline ends came to 20 bases. This CDR3 region has 16 residues. Germline CDR1 and CDR2: MGHRA and YSYEKL. The CDR3 here is CASCSNPGRENTEAFF. DNA of the CDR3: TGCGCCAGCTGCTCTAACCCGGGGCGGGAGAACACTGAAGCTTTCTTT.

The count of this clone is one. The gene calls are TRBV30 and TRBJ2-1; TRBD1 aligns across 10 bases. The J segment lost 3 bases and the V segment lost 0 bases, leaving 5 bases of the junction unmatched. The CDR3 is 16 amino acids. CDR1 is GTSNPN and CDR2 is SVGIG in the germline V gene (reference sequence). The CDR3 nucleotides are TGTGCCTGGAGTGTACAGAGGACAGGGGGCTACAATGAGCAGTTCTTC. As protein: CAWSVQRTGGYNEQFF. The full variable domain, completed using reference TRBV30 and TRBJ2-1, is SQTIHQWPATLVQPVGSPLSLECTVEGTSNPNLYWYRQAAGRGLQLLFYSVGIGQISSEVPQNLSASRPQDRQFILSSKKLLLSDSGFYLCAWSVQRTGGYNEQFFGPGTRLTVL.

The table lists this clone with a count of one. The chain couples TRBV27 to TRBJ2-5; TRBD1 matches at 7 bases. Per germline, CDR1 MNHEY and CDR2 SMNVEV (reference sequence). The length of the CDR3 is 14 residues. Trimming at V came to 5 bases and at J to 4 bases, leaving 7 bases not matched to a gene. This CDR3 reads CASSKLGGAETQYF. CDR3 nucleotides: TGTGCCAGCAGTAAACTAGGGGGCGCAGAGACCCAGTACTTC.